This TCR beta chain was captured in a study of T-cell reconstitution after alpha-beta-depleted transplantation in children. Study conclusions and caveats: TCRbeta diversity was high at day 60 in some patients (a result of surviving recipient T cells and thymic progenitors). T-cell counts and diversity were attributed mostly to newly produced T cells one year after transplant. Where alpha-beta T cells came from about two months after transplant was reportedly several hundred expanded graft clones.

The length of the CDR3 is 16 residues. V was pared by 4 bases and J by 0 bases, with 11 bases between. Per the germline V gene, CDR1 is SGDLS and CDR2 is YYNGEE. Notes on this clonotype: Its antigen is not identified.

Preparation of the TCRbeta library used unique molecular identifiers. TCRdb recomputed calls from the PCR reads with MiXCR, one row per CDR3 protein. The data show about 250,000 distinct CDR3 sequences, more than 20% seen once. Sequencing was performed on PBMCs, mostly from graft donor cells, taken 360 days after TCRalphabeta/CD19-depleted stem cell transplant. This chain uses TRBV9 with TRBJ2-6; no clear D gene. The sequence derives from a female patient between 2 and 10 years old who had a stem cell transplant for congenital amegakaryocytic thrombocytopenia, so the T cells may come from the graft donor. The DNA of the CDR3 is TGTGCCAGCAGCTCCCGGATGAGCTCTGGGGCCAACGTCCTGACTTTC. As protein: CASSSRMSSGANVLTF.